Sequencing of this TCR beta chain was carried out in a study of T cells after yellow fever vaccination (dated by TCRdb to between 2018 and 2021). General notes on the study: The SMART-Seq v4 Ultra Low Input RNA kit was used to prepare libraries from fractions with low cell numbers. The cohort comprised two healthy male donors, one aged 18 to 30 and one aged 30 to 40 years. Bulk PBMC replicates and cell subsets were isolated from blood drawn at multiple timepoints before and after both primary and secondary immunization. To follow T-cell clones before and after primary and booster YFV17D yellow fever vaccination, bulk TCR alpha and beta repertoires were sequenced over time.

Remarks on this clonotype: Its antigen remains undetermined. No much larger clone exists at a distance of one base, and base qualities are not known.

Synthesis of TCR cDNA relied on 5'RACE template switching, a step that introduced a universal primer site along with unique molecular identifiers. cDNA synthesis was primed from both the TCR alpha and TCR beta constant segments. Libraries were amplified in two PCR steps, with sample barcodes and sequencing adapters added in the second step. Sequencing of the libraries was done on either Illumina HiSeq 2500 (2x100 bp) or NovaSeq (2x150 bp). As for how the authors treated the data: Demultiplexing of reads and collapsing into UMI consensus sequences were performed with MIGEC, and V(D)J alignment was carried out with MiXCR. Using edgeR on replicate PBMC samples, clonotypes were called vaccine-responding if FDR was below 0.01 and the log2 fold change was above 5 up to day 15. Each bulk clonotype was labeled CD4 or CD8 based on which sequenced repertoire, CD4 or CD8, contained the clonotype at higher abundance. The public reads were quality trimmed at Q25 with fastp and then assembled into clones with MiXCR by TCRdb, keeping productive beta chains. For every CDR3 protein sequence, its rows merge into one entry that carries the most common genes and DNA. The V and J calls shown here were made by TCRdb, not taken from the authors' results. The sample table records about 360,000 distinct CDR3 sequences; under 7.5% of these occur just once. Together, the top ten hold approximately 16% of the sample.

V and J lose 3 bases and 1 base, and a span of 9 bases separates them. Counted from cysteine to phenylalanine, this CDR3 has 13 amino acids. The CDR3 DNA has 39 bases and is translated from base 1. The germline V gene (reference sequence) specifies DFQATT as CDR1 and SNEGSKA as CDR2. In the paper's terms, the treatment or condition label means: live attenuated yellow fever vaccine strain. At each blood-draw timepoint, two biological replicates of bulk PBMCs were obtained. PBMCs were isolated from peripheral blood using a standard Ficoll-Paque protocol. TriZol was used to extract RNA from bulk PBMCs, CD4 and CD8 fractions, and dextramer-positive and dextramer-negative fractions. Beyond this particular receptor, the publication reports: Because the study included only a couple of donors, the extent to which the findings can be generalized is limited. Most clones expanded after primary vaccination were re-detected after the booster (approximately 96% of CD4 and about 88% of CD8), suggesting broad memory maintenance. A small fraction of clonotypes appeared in both the CD4 and CD8 compartments, likely as a result of convergent recombination. Computational filtering was required because FACS-sorted repertoires could contain abundant contaminating clonotypes from the bulk population. Compared with the primary T-cell response, the secondary T-cell response was weaker but faster, peaking on day 5 rather than day 15.

The TCR sequence derives from a man between 25 and 39 years old who received the YFV17D yellow fever vaccine. The chain couples TRBV20-1 to TRBJ2-5; the D gene could be TRBD1 or TRBD2, each one agreeing over 5 bases. The starting material was PBMCs, obtained 5 days after the yellow fever booster vaccination. The DNA is as follows: TGCAGTGCTAGCCCAGGGACCCAAGAGACCCAGTACTTC. Protein translation: CSASPGTQETQYF.